The 19 T cell receptor beta chains in this list originate from one sample, sequenced in a study of blood T cell repertoires in COVID-19. Clones were read by immunoSEQ multiplex PCR, and TCRdb kept only the in-frame ones, dropping some. Among 200,000 to 250,000 clones, around 90% were seen once, and the ten largest hold more than 1.4%. Sequenced sample: peripheral blood. The receptors stem from a man in his late teens or twenties with active or convalescent COVID-19.

The rearrangement uses TRBV7-3 and TRBJ1-2; tentative D call: TRBD1 (6 bases). Per germline, CDR1 SGHTA and CDR2 FQGTGA. The V end lost 5 bases, the J end lost 8 bases, and 18 bases lay between the germline ends. The CDR3 is 14 residues long. This CDR3 reads CASSPMGGAEGYTF. CDR3 in DNA: TGTGCCAGCAGCCCTATGGGGGGGGCTGAAGGCTACACCTTC.

The chain carries TRBV2 and TRBJ2-5; TRBD2 matches 14 bases. The CDR3 has 17 residues. Germline CDR1 and CDR2: SNHLY and FYNNEI. Trimming cost V 7 bases and J 3 bases; bases outside gene matches: 10. CDR3 residues: CASNEGGTSGSKETQYF. The DNA of the CDR3 is TGTGCCAGCAATGAGGGTGGGACTAGCGGGAGCAAAGAGACCCAGTACTTC.

CDR3 coding DNA: TGTGCCAGCAGCTTAGAGCAGGTGGGCAATCAGCCCCAGCATTTT. Translated, it gives CASSLEQVGNQPQHF. This chain uses TRBV7-2 with TRBJ1-5; D is uncertain. Per the germline V gene, CDR1 is SGHTA and CDR2 is FQGNSA. The CDR3 extends over 15 amino acids. V gave up 1 base and J gave up 2 bases, with 9 bases separating them.

The V call is TRBV7-9, the J call TRBJ2-1, with D perhaps matching TRBD1 (6 bases). CDR3 size: 15 residues. V was cut by 4 bases and J by 8 bases, with 18 bases left in between. Germline V gives CDR1 SEHNR, CDR2 FQNEAQ (reference sequence). In nucleotides, the CDR3 is TGTGCCAGCAGCTGGTATGGGACCCCAGGGGATGAGCAGTTCTTC. Amino acid sequence: CASSWYGTPGDEQFF.

CDR3 sequence reads: CASTGPGQGAYGNTIYF. The CDR3 DNA sequence: TGTGCCAGCACCGGACCGGGACAGGGGGCATATGGAAACACCATATATTTT. V is TRBV25-1 and J is TRBJ1-3; 12 bases map to TRBD1. With V trimmed by 7 bases and J by 3 bases, 10 bases remained unmatched. This CDR3 contains 17 residues. Germline assignment: CDR1 MGHDK and CDR2 SYGVNS.

Details on this clone: One junction end disagrees with the germline gene, perhaps due to a read error. This chain uses TRBV5-6 with TRBJ2-3; a possible D gene is TRBD2 (7 bases). Germline CDR1 reads SGHDT; CDR2 reads YYEEEE. The CDR3 consists of 16 residues. In DNA, the CDR3 is TGTGCCAGCAGCTGGGGGGACACTCCTGGGACTATCCCGAAGTTTTTT. This codes for CASSWGDTPGTIPKFF.

This rearrangement joins TRBV12-3 or TRBV12-4 to TRBJ2-2; possibly TRBD2 for D (5 bases). The CDR3 is made up of 13 amino acids. Deletions cut 4 bases from V and 5 bases from J, with 8 bases between. CDR3 protein: CASSSWETGELFF. The CDR3 DNA reads as TGTGCCAGCAGTTCATGGGAGACCGGGGAGCTGTTTTTT.

The rearrangement links TRBV25-1 to TRBJ2-7; D may be TRBD1 (6 bases). CDR1 MGHDK and CDR2 SYGVNS come from the germline V gene. V shed 4 bases and J shed 3 bases, with 25 bases lying between them. CDR3 length: 18 residues. CDR3 sequence (DNA): TGTGCCAGCAGTGGAAAACGACCGGGACACCGGAACGGCTACGAGCAGTACTTC. It encodes CASSGKRPGHRNGYEQYF.

The rearrangement uses TRBV28 and TRBJ2-1, with D possibly matching TRBD1 (6 bases). This CDR3 has 15 amino acids. Trimming took off 2 bases at V and 6 bases at J, with 14 bases between the two ends. Germline CDR1 is MDHEN and CDR2 is SYDVKM. Here the CDR3 DNA reads TGTGCCAGCAGTTTAGGTACAGGGATCATCAATGAGCAGTTCTTC. It yields the protein CASSLGTGIINEQFF. Combining the CDR3 with reference TRBV28 and TRBJ2-1 gives the whole variable domain DVKVTQSSRYLVKRTGEKVFLECVQDMDHENMFWYRQDPGLGLRLIYFSYDVKMKEKGDIPEGYSVSREKKERFSLILESASTNQTSMYLCASSLGTGIINEQFFGPGTRLTVL.

This sequence joins TRBV7-9 and TRBJ2-3; D might be TRBD2 (5 bases). Germline CDR1 is SEHNR and CDR2 is FQNEAQ (reference sequence). This CDR3 spans 17 amino acids. The V and J ends lost 5 bases and 1 base respectively, with 19 bases between them. DNA for the CDR3: TGTGCCAGCAGCGAAACAGTAGCGTGGGATGGCACAGATACGCAGTATTTT. This gives the protein CASSETVAWDGTDTQYF.

This clone was found a few times. This chain uses TRBV27 with TRBJ1-6; D is possibly TRBD1 (6 bases). Looked up from germline, CDR1 is MNHEY and CDR2 is SMNVEV (reference sequence). Deletions cut 2 bases from V and 8 bases from J, with 10 bases between. This CDR3 has 14 amino acids. The CDR3 DNA follows: TGTGCCAGCAGTTTAGGACAGAAGTATTCACCCCTCCACTTT. This codes for CASSLGQKYSPLHF.

This clone was observed a single time. The chain recombines TRBV5-4 with TRBJ2-1, with a weak D call TRBD1 (6 bases). V was pared by 2 bases and J by 0 bases, with 15 bases between. The CDR3 extends over 17 amino acids. The V gene's germline CDR1 is SGHNT and CDR2 YYREEE (reference sequence). This CDR3 reads CASSLGTWSSSYNEQFF. The DNA of the CDR3 is TGTGCCAGCAGCTTAGGGACATGGAGCAGCTCCTACAATGAGCAGTTCTTC.

DNA of the CDR3: TGCGCCAGCAGCAGAACGTCAGGGGGTTCACGAACTAATGAAAAACTGTTTTTT. Translated, it gives CASSRTSGGSRTNEKLFF. The rearrangement uses TRBV5-1 and TRBJ1-4; 7 bases fit TRBD1. The germline V gene has CDR1 SGHRS and CDR2 YFSETQ. The CDR3 is 18 amino acids. J was trimmed by 1 base and V by 4 bases; bases with no gene match: 13.

The chain carries TRBV19 and TRBJ2-7; 11 bases are a match to TRBD1. The CDR3 sequence is 16 residues long. Germline-derived CDR1 and CDR2 are LNHDA and SQIVND (reference sequence). V shed 3 bases, J shed 3 bases, and the junction held 7 bases outside the gene matches. The CDR3 bases are TGTGCCAGTAGTATTTCGGGACAGGGGGTCGACTACGAGCAGTACTTC. This translates into CASSISGQGVDYEQYF.

The gene calls are TRBV7-3 and TRBJ2-3; D is ambiguous. The germline CDR1 and CDR2 sequences are SGHTA and FQGTGA. The length of the CDR3 is 13 residues. Trimming pared 7 bases from V and 4 bases from J, leaving 12 bases between. The CDR3 nucleotides are TGTGCCAGCACCCCCACGAGCGCAGATACGCAGTATTTT. It specifies CASTPTSADTQYF.

The chain recombines TRBV7-2 with TRBJ1-1; D not resolved. V dropped 2 bases and J dropped 1 base, with 8 bases sitting between them. Germline CDR1 is SGHTA and CDR2 is FQGNSA. The CDR3 contains 14 residues. The CDR3 loop is CASSLLAGNTEAFF. DNA of the CDR3: TGTGCCAGCAGCTTATTAGCTGGGAACACTGAAGCTTTCTTT.

The rearrangement uses TRBV2 and TRBJ2-4, with D possibly matching TRBD1 (6 bases). The CDR3 has 15 amino acids. Germline CDR1 SNHLY, CDR2 FYNNEI. The V end lost 4 bases, the J end lost 1 base, and 11 bases lay between the germline ends. The CDR3 loop is CASSGRQGAKNIQYF. CDR3 coding DNA: TGTGCCAGCAGTGGACGGCAGGGGGCCAAAAACATTCAGTACTTC.

The chain uses TRBV5-1 and TRBJ2-7; TRBD1 matches 9 bases. V gave up 1 base and J gave up 5 bases; unmatched junction bases: 1. CDR1 SGHRS and CDR2 YFSETQ come from the germline V gene. The CDR3 length is 13 residues. In nucleotides, the CDR3 is TGCGCCAGCAGCTTGCGGACAGGGGACGAGCAGTACTTC. This translates into CASSLRTGDEQYF.

The rearrangement links TRBV19 to TRBJ2-7, with TRBD2 identical over 8 bases. The V gene's germline CDR1 is LNHDA and CDR2 SQIVND (reference sequence). The V segment lost 4 bases and the J segment 1 base; nucleotides outside the gene matches: 3. The CDR3 is 14 residues long. The CDR3 spells CASSTASGSYEQYF. The CDR3 DNA sequence: TGTGCCAGTAGTACGGCTAGCGGGTCCTACGAGCAGTACTTC.